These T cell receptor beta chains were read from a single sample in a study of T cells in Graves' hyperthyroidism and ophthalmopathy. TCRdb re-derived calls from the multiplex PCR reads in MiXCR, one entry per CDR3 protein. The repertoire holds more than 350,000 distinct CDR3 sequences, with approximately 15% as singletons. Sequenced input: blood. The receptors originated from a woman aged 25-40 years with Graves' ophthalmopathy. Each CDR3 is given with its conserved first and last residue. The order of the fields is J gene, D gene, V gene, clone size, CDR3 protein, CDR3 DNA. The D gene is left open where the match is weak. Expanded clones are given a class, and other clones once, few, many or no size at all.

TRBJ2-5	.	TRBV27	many	CASSPSVIETQYF	TGTGCCAGCAGCCCCAGTGTCATCGAGACCCAGTACTTC
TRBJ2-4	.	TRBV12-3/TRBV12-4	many	CASSRGVLGVDIQYF	TGTGCCAGCAGTCGCGGAGTTCTAGGGGTAGACATTCAGTACTTC
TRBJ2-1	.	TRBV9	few	CASSVGRGSYNEQFF	TGTGCCAGCAGCGTAGGGCGGGGCTCCTACAATGAGCAGTTCTTC
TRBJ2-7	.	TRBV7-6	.	CAGSLKVRQENYEQYF	TGTGCCGGCAGCTTAAAGGTCCGACAGGAAAACTACGAGCAGTACTTC
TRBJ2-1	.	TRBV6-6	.	CASSYAESVEQFF	TGTGCCAGCAGTTACGCAGAATCGGTCGAGCAGTTCTTC
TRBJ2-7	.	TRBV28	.	CASRGTPRYEQYF	TGTGCCAGCAGAGGGACGCCCCGGTACGAGCAGTACTTC
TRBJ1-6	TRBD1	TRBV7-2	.	CASSLLAGGNSPLHF	TGTGCCAGCAGCTTGTTGGCAGGGGGCAACTCACCCCTCCACTTT
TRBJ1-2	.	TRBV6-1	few	CASRDRQGGNYGYTF	TGTGCCAGCAGGGACCGACAAGGTGGTAACTATGGCTACACCTTC
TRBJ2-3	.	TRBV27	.	CASSLLGQGDTQYF	TGTGCCAGCAGTCTACTAGGCCAAGGGGATACGCAGTATTTT
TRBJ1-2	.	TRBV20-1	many	CSARDRGFSWGIGYTF	TGCAGTGCTAGAGATAGAGGTTTCTCGTGGGGGATCGGCTACACCTTC
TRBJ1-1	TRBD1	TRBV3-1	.	CASSQVGQGPFF	TGTGCCAGCAGCCAGGTGGGACAGGGGCCTTTCTTT
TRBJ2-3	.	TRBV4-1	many	CASSQVVGGSGDTQYF	TGCGCCAGCAGCCAGGTCGTGGGGGGTTCGGGGGATACGCAGTATTTT
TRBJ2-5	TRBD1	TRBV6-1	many	CASRRQGPETQYF	TGTGCCAGCAGAAGACAGGGCCCAGAGACCCAGTACTTC
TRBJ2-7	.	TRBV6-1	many	CASSPRRSRYEQYF	TGTGCCAGCAGTCCGAGGCGGAGCCGCTACGAGCAGTACTTC
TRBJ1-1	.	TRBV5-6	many	CASGPPTGNTEAFF	TGTGCCAGCGGCCCCCCCACAGGAAACACTGAAGCTTTCTTT
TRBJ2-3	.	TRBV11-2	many	CASSKDSRQYF	TGTGCCAGCAGCAAGGACTCTAGGCAGTATTTT
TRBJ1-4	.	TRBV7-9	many	CASSFGYNEKLFF	TGTGCCAGCAGTTTCGGTTATAATGAAAAACTGTTTTTT
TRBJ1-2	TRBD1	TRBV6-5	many	CASSYADRGTSGYTF	TGTGCCAGCAGTTACGCGGACAGGGGAACAAGTGGCTACACCTTC
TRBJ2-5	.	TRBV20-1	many	CSAPSPEPGPETQYF	TGCAGTGCCCCGAGTCCTGAACCTGGGCCCGAGACCCAGTACTTC
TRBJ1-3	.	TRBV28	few	CASSLGGFGNTTYF	TGTGCCAGCAGTTTAGGCGGGTTCGGAAACACCACATATTTT
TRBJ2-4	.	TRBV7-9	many	CASSYGQGGNIQYF	TGTGCCAGCAGCTACGGACAGGGAGGGAACATTCAGTACTTC
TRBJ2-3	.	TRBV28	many	CASRKIGGQDTDTQYF	TGTGCCAGCAGAAAAATCGGGGGGCAGGACACAGATACGCAGTATTTT
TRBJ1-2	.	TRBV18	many	CASSLSPGNYGYTF	TGTGCCAGCTCTCTCTCTCCAGGGAACTATGGCTACACCTTC